This is a list of T cell receptor beta chains from one sample in a study of cytomegalovirus exposure and HLA in healthy donors. Clones were read by immunoSEQ multiplex PCR, and TCRdb kept only the in-frame ones, dropping some. The sample lists around 180,000 clones, roughly 84% occurring once. Sequenced input: PBMCs. Receptor source: a man between 18 and 35 years old in good health and CMV-seropositive. Both conserved end residues are trimmed from each CDR3.

>TRBJ2-7|TRBV5-5
ASSLQGASYEQY
>TRBJ2-7|TRBV6-6
ASSQGQGAELVEQY
>TRBJ1-5|TRBV28
ASRRPNGSNQPQH
>TRBJ2-1|TRBV7-6
ASSLGRGISYNEQF
>TRBJ2-7|TRBV5-4
ASSLFSAGVYEQY
>TRBJ2-3|TRBV11-2
ASSPGTGTDTQY
>TRBJ1-1|TRBV5-4
ASSLGHQGGTEAF
>TRBJ2-1|TRBV9
ASSPLGQFDLLYNEQF
>TRBJ2-7|TRBV2
ASSWDRGTAAQY
>TRBJ2-5|TRBV27
ASSLFVPGKEETQY
>TRBJ1-5|TRBV27
ASSLFWGGTGNQPQH
>TRBJ1-5|TRBV19
ASSPPYRGSIPQH
>TRBJ2-7|TRBV20-1
SGRGPYEQY
>TRBJ2-3|TRBV13
ASSLANGLVATDTQY
>TRBJ2-1|TRBV9
ASSPVPLLRGNEQF
>TRBJ2-2|TRBV4-3
ASSPGVAGGGNTGELF
>TRBJ2-7|TRBV11-2
ASSLTGGTYEQY
>TRBJ2-7|TRBV27
ATHGTGSHEQY
>TRBJ2-1|TRBV6-1
ASNPTIAAPNEQF
>TRBJ1-4|TRBV7-9
ASSLRQGLTNEKLF
>TRBJ2-1|TRBV21-1
ASSKSAQSSYNEQF
>TRBJ2-7|TRBV28
ASSRTGQSYEQY
>TRBJ2-1|TRBV28
ASSRRGLDSYNEQF
>TRBJ1-2|TRBV25-1
ASTGGRLRGYT